Below are 17 T cell receptor beta chains sequenced from a single sample in a study of blood T cell repertoires in COVID-19. Assay used: immunoSEQ multiplex PCR; TCRdb lists only in-frame clones, some missing. The sample holds 360,000 or so clones; about 88% are singletons and the top ten take about 3%. Specimen: PBMCs or T cells enriched from blood (not recorded which). All receptors derive from a woman in her thirties who had recovered from COVID-19.

J is TRBJ1-5 and V is TRBV7-2; no firm D call. CDR1 is SGHTA, CDR2 FQGNSA, per germline. The CDR3 runs 14 residues. V was pared by 5 bases and J by 1 base, with 9 bases between. In DNA form, the CDR3 reads TGTGCCAGCAGCCCGGGTTTAAGCAATCAGCCCCAGCATTTT. This gives the protein CASSPGLSNQPQHF.

The chain joins TRBV19 to TRBJ2-2; D perhaps matches TRBD2 (6 bases). V lost 2 bases and J lost 3, with 10 bases in between. This CDR3 has 15 amino acids. From germline, CDR1 is LNHDA and CDR2 SQIVND (reference sequence). CDR3 bases: TGTGCCAGTAGTATACGGGGGTTCGACACCGGGGAGCTGTTTTTT. It translates to CASSIRGFDTGELFF.

J is TRBJ1-1 and V is TRBV5-1, with D unclear. Germline CDR1 and CDR2: SGHRS and YFSETQ. The V gene lost 4 bases and the J gene lost 0 bases, with 10 bases spanning the gap. This CDR3 contains 14 residues. CDR3 bases: TGCGCCAGCAGCGAGGCACGGATGAACACTGAAGCTTTCTTT. The encoded protein is CASSEARMNTEAFF.

The chain combines TRBV19 with TRBJ2-1; 10 positions match TRBD2. With V trimmed by 5 bases and J by 4 bases, 5 bases remained unmatched. This CDR3 spans 15 amino acids. Germline values: CDR1 LNHDA, CDR2 SQIVND (reference sequence). This CDR3 is CASSWASGGYNEQFF. CDR3 DNA sequence: TGTGCCAGTAGTTGGGCTAGCGGGGGTTACAATGAGCAGTTCTTC.

V gene TRBV14 combines with J gene TRBJ2-7; D gene ambiguous. V lost 4 bases and J lost 0, with 7 bases in between. The germline CDR1 and CDR2 sequences are SGHDN and FVKESK. The CDR3 covers 13 residues. The CDR3 coding sequence is TGTGCCAGCAGCCTCCTTAGCTCCTACGAGCAGTACTTC. It yields the protein CASSLLSSYEQYF.

The genes are TRBV5-1 and TRBJ1-4; TRBD1 matches at 7 bases. Trimming at V came to 0 bases and at J to 8 bases, leaving 10 bases not matched to a gene. This CDR3 has 16 residues. Germline V gene lookup returns CDR1 SGHRS and CDR2 YFSETQ. The CDR3 nucleotides are TGCGCCAGCAGCTTGGTTGCTTGGGACAGAAGGGAAAAACTGTTTTTT. It translates to CASSLVAWDRREKLFF.

This clone was observed a few times. V and J are TRBV13 and TRBJ1-1; possibly TRBD1 for D (5 bases). CDR3 length: 13 amino acids. V shed 5 bases and J shed 1 base, with 8 bases lying between them. From germline, CDR1 is PRHDT and CDR2 FYEKMQ (reference sequence). The DNA for the CDR3 is TGTGCCAGCAGCACTGACAGGAACACTGAAGCTTTCTTT. Translating gives CASSTDRNTEAFF.

This chain links TRBV4-1 with TRBJ2-7; TRBD1 matches 7 bases. The J segment lost 3 bases and the V segment lost 5 bases, leaving 19 bases of the junction unmatched. The germline V gene encodes CDR1 MGHRA and CDR2 YSYEKL. This CDR3 has 18 residues. The CDR3 protein is CASSYRPRKSRGLYEQYF. The CDR3 nucleotides read TGCGCCAGCAGCTACCGCCCCAGAAAATCAAGGGGGCTCTACGAGCAGTACTTC.

This chain joins TRBV7-9 and TRBJ1-2, with 9 bases aligning to TRBD1. Trimming removed 5 bases from V and 3 bases from J; junction bases left unmatched: 4. This CDR3 has 14 amino acids. Germline V gene data show CDR1 as SEHNR and CDR2 as FQNEAQ (reference sequence). The CDR3 is CASSITGGYYGYTF. Written as DNA, the CDR3 is TGTGCCAGCAGCATTACAGGGGGCTACTATGGCTACACCTTC.

The chain carries TRBV28 and TRBJ2-7; 12 nucleotides match TRBD2. CDR1 MDHEN and CDR2 SYDVKM come from the germline V gene. The J segment lost 5 bases and the V segment lost 6 bases, leaving 8 bases of the junction unmatched. CDR3 length: 15 amino acids. CDR3 nucleotides: TGTGCCAGCAGCCCGAGGACTAGCGGGAAGAACGAGCAGTACTTC. Protein sequence: CASSPRTSGKNEQYF.

This chain connects TRBV18 to TRBJ2-1; a weak D match, TRBD1 (6 bases). Trimming removed 0 bases at V and 3 bases at J, with 12 bases between. The CDR3 covers 16 residues. Germline V CDR1 and CDR2: KGHSH, LQKENI. DNA for the CDR3: TGTGCCAGCTCACCACCCCCGCAGGGGATCTACAATGAGCAGTTCTTC. Translating it yields CASSPPPQGIYNEQFF.

This clone has only a few counts. V gene TRBV4-2 combines with J gene TRBJ2-1; 9 nucleotides align to TRBD1. The germline gives CDR1 LGHNA, CDR2 YNFKEQ. Trimming took 1 base from V and 0 from J; bases not matched to a gene: 4. The CDR3 extends over 17 amino acids. The CDR3 bases are TGTGCCAGCAGCCAAGGCGGGACAGGGAGCTCCTACAATGAGCAGTTCTTC. This sequence encodes CASSQGGTGSSYNEQFF.

This clone came up once. The rearrangement joins TRBV27 to TRBJ2-7; 7 positions agree with TRBD1. The germline gives CDR1 MNHEY, CDR2 SMNVEV (reference sequence). The CDR3 loop spans 15 amino acids. V shed 2 bases, J shed 5 bases, and the junction held 9 bases outside the gene matches. Written as DNA, the CDR3 is TGTGCCAGCAGTTTAGGGGACAGAATTAATAACGAGCAGTACTTC. The encoded protein is CASSLGDRINNEQYF.

The J gene is TRBJ2-7, the V gene TRBV7-8; unclear D gene. The germline V gene encodes CDR1 SGHVS and CDR2 FQNEAQ. CDR3 size: 13 residues. Trimming shortened V by 2 bases and J by 4 bases, and 9 bases separated the two germline ends. The CDR3, as DNA: TGTGCCAGCAGCTTAATAGGCGGATACGAGCAGTACTTC. It encodes CASSLIGGYEQYF.

V gene TRBV18 combines with J gene TRBJ2-1; 15 bases line up with TRBD2. The length of the CDR3 is 16 residues. With 3 bases clipped from V and 9 bases from J, the junction kept 6 bases outside the gene matches. Germline assignment: CDR1 KGHSH and CDR2 LQKENI. This CDR3 reads CASSPRTSGRATEQFF. CDR3 coding DNA: TGTGCCAGCTCACCGCGGACTAGCGGGAGGGCCACTGAGCAGTTCTTC. The whole variable domain, remainder taken from reference TRBV18 and TRBJ2-1, is NAGVMQNPRHLVRRRGQEARLRCSPMKGHSHVYWYRQLPEEGLKFMVYLQKENIIDESGMPKERFSAEFPKEGPSILRIQQVVRGDSAAYFCASSPRTSGRATEQFFGPGTRLTVL.

The chain recombines TRBV6-6 with TRBJ1-4, with 7 bases fitting TRBD1. CDR1 is MNHNY, CDR2 SVGAGI, per germline (reference sequence). The junction had 6 bases not matched to a gene; V was cut back by 6 bases and J by 5 bases. CDR3 length equals 14 residues. The CDR3 DNA sequence: TGTGCCAGCAGGAAGGGACAGACAAATGAAAAACTGTTTTTT. This gives the protein CASRKGQTNEKLFF.

The chain joins TRBV5-1 to TRBJ1-2, with D hard to call. The V end lost 5 bases, the J end lost 8 bases, and 16 bases lay between the germline ends. Per germline, CDR1 SGHRS and CDR2 YFSETQ. The CDR3 has 13 amino acids. CDR3: CASRDEGASGYTF. CDR3 sequence (DNA): TGCGCCAGCAGGGATGAGGGCGCGAGCGGCTACACCTTC.